This TCR beta chain comes out of a study of T cells in Graves' hyperthyroidism and ophthalmopathy. Unmatched junction bases numbered 3, after V lost 2 bases and J lost 1 base. There are 15 residues in the CDR3. CDR1 KGHSH and CDR2 LQKENI come from the germline V gene. This clonotype was recorded many times. Amplified regions were TCR beta CDR3 sequences from RNA transcripts. The primer set for the first-round RT-PCR of the TCR CDR3 was HTBI. TCRdb ran MiXCR on the multiplex PCR reads and lists one entry per CDR3 protein. The sample has under 800,000 distinct CDR3 sequences; roughly 15% are singletons. J is TRBJ1-1 and V is TRBV18, with 8 bases identical to TRBD1. This receptor was obtained from a woman between 18 and 29 years old with Graves' hyperthyroidism. Sequences were obtained from blood. Written as DNA, the CDR3 is TGTGCCAGCTCACCAGAGGGACAGGAGAACACTGAAGCTTTCTTT. Translated: CASSPEGQENTEAFF.